This TCR beta chain was sequenced during a study of T cell responses to AZD1222 COVID-19 vaccine. This table comes from immunoSEQ multiplex PCR, and its TCRdb copy is limited to in-frame clones, with some not included. The sample holds approximately 100,000 clones; around nine tenths are singletons and the top ten take over 2%. Germline loops: CDR1 MNHEY, CDR2 SVGEGT. The CDR3 spans 14 residues. Trimming stripped 0 bases from V and 1 base from J, with 4 bases between. This TCR derives from an adult who received the AZD1222 COVID-19 vaccine. Sequences were derived from peripheral blood, sampled 28 days after the second AZD1222 dose. J is TRBJ1-5 and V is TRBV6-2 or TRBV6-3; D ambiguous. This chain's CDR3 is CASSYSESNQPQHF. The CDR3 coding sequence is TGTGCCAGCAGTTACTCCGAGAGCAATCAGCCCCAGCATTTT.